The 30 T cell receptor beta chains presented below share a single source sample, sequenced in a study of cytomegalovirus exposure and HLA in healthy donors. Some clones are missing from TCRdb's copy, which holds only in-frame ones; the method was immunoSEQ multiplex PCR. The sample has fewer than 60,000 clones; 89% are singletons. Sequencing was done on a sample of PBMCs. The receptors come from a woman in her late teens or twenties in good health and CMV-seronegative.

The V call is TRBV7-9, the J call TRBJ2-7, with 13 positions matching TRBD2. After removal of 6 bases from V and 6 bases from J, the junction contained 8 bases not matched to a gene. CDR3 length: 15 amino acids. Per germline, CDR1 SEHNR and CDR2 FQNEAQ (reference sequence). In DNA, the CDR3 is TGTGCCAGCAGTACGGGGACTAGCGGGATAAGCGAGCAGTACTTC. Translated, it gives CASSTGTSGISEQYF.

The J gene is TRBJ2-2, the V gene TRBV7-2; 8 bases line up with TRBD1. The V gene end was trimmed by 1 base and the J gene end by 5 bases; junction bases not matched to a gene: 9. Germline V gene lookup returns CDR1 SGHTA and CDR2 FQGNSA. The CDR3 runs to 17 residues. The CDR3 region has the DNA TGTGCCAGCAGCTTAGTCTCCTACAGGGGGAGGACCGGGGAGCTGTTTTTT. It codes for CASSLVSYRGRTGELFF.

The J gene is TRBJ2-3, the V gene TRBV7-9, with 7 bases lining up with TRBD2. Germline CDR1 reads SEHNR; CDR2 reads FQNEAQ (reference sequence). This CDR3 region has 14 residues. After removal of 7 bases from V and 4 bases from J, the junction contained 8 bases not matched to a gene. CDR3 residues: CASKTSSGSDTQYF. DNA of the CDR3: TGTGCCAGCAAGACTAGCAGCGGATCAGATACGCAGTATTTT.

In the case of this clone: Relative to the germline gene, one junction end is altered; a read error may explain this. The V and J genes are TRBV6-1 and TRBJ1-5; D is uncertain. This CDR3 is built from 16 residues. The germline V gene has CDR1 MNHNS and CDR2 SASEGT. The CDR3 nucleotides are TGTGCCAGCAGTGCCCGGCGCTTTGGGAGAAATCAGCCCCTCAATTTT. Amino acids: CASSARRFGRNQPLNF.

V and J are TRBV11-1 and TRBJ2-7, with D possibly being TRBD1 (6 bases). Trimming took off 3 bases at V and 2 bases at J, with 11 bases between the two ends. Per germline, CDR1 SGHAT and CDR2 FQDESV (reference sequence). This CDR3 contains 14 residues. CDR3: CASSFTGSAYEQYF. The DNA for the CDR3 is TGTGCCAGCAGCTTCACAGGGTCGGCCTACGAGCAGTACTTC.

CDR3 sequence (DNA): TGTGCCAGCAGTGAAGCGGGACAGGGTGGGAATGAGCAGTTCTTC. It specifies CASSEAGQGGNEQFF. The chain links TRBV2 to TRBJ2-1; 9 bases are shared with TRBD1. There are 15 residues in the CDR3. After removal of 0 bases from V and 7 bases from J, the junction contained 4 bases not matched to a gene. The germline V gene encodes CDR1 SNHLY and CDR2 FYNNEI.

The chain employs TRBV5-1 and TRBJ2-1; D may be TRBD2 (5 bases). This CDR3 contains 15 residues. The V end lost 4 bases, the J end lost 0 bases, and 11 bases lay between the germline ends. Germline V gene data show CDR1 as SGHRS and CDR2 as YFSETQ. The CDR3 DNA is TGCGCCAGCAGCGGACGGGGTCACTCCTACAATGAGCAGTTCTTC. Encoded protein: CASSGRGHSYNEQFF.

The rearrangement joins TRBV2 to TRBJ1-5; TRBD1 might be the D (5 bases). CDR3 length: 15 amino acids. Trimming pared 1 base from V and 6 bases from J, leaving 13 bases between. Germline V gene data show CDR1 as SNHLY and CDR2 as FYNNEI. The DNA of the CDR3 is TGTGCCAGCAGTGAAGGTGGAGGGGCGGTTCAGCCCCAGCATTTT. Its translation: CASSEGGGAVQPQHF.

This CDR3 reads CASSSSGRPDTQYF. The CDR3 coding sequence is TGTGCCAGCAGCTCCAGCGGGAGGCCAGATACGCAGTATTTT. J is TRBJ2-3 and V is TRBV11-3; TRBD2 matches at 9 bases. The germline V gene encodes CDR1 SGHNT and CDR2 YENEEA. The V and J ends lost 4 bases and 4 bases, in that order; junction bases with no gene match: 3. The CDR3 is 14 residues long.

This chain uses TRBV4-1 with TRBJ1-4; tentative D call: TRBD1 (6 bases). Per the germline V gene, CDR1 is MGHRA and CDR2 is YSYEKL. V was clipped by 3 bases and J by 2 bases, with 13 bases between them. The CDR3 has 16 amino acids. The CDR3 DNA follows: TGCGCCAGCAGCCATGTCGGGGGGGGCACTAATGAAAAACTGTTTTTT. Amino acids: CASSHVGGGTNEKLFF.

This clone turned up a few times. V gene TRBV7-2 combines with J gene TRBJ2-7; a possible D gene is TRBD2 (5 bases). CDR1 is SGHTA and CDR2 is FQGNSA in the germline V gene. The V gene lost 9 bases and the J gene lost 0 bases, with 18 bases spanning the gap. This CDR3 region has 15 residues. CDR3 amino acids: CARPSGLASSYEQYF. The CDR3 DNA sequence: TGTGCCAGGCCCTCGGGGTTAGCGAGCTCCTACGAGCAGTACTTC.

The chain's CDR3 is CASRPAGAYNEQFF. The DNA for the CDR3 is TGCGCCAGCAGACCAGCGGGGGCCTACAATGAGCAGTTCTTC. The chain is built from TRBV5-1 and TRBJ2-1; 8 bases align to TRBD2. Germline V gene sequence: CDR1 SGHRS, CDR2 YFSETQ. Trimming took 5 bases from V and 2 from J; bases not matched to a gene: 3. This CDR3 is 14 amino acids long.

This rearrangement joins TRBV4-2 to TRBJ2-7, with D possibly TRBD1 on 6 matching bases. The V end was cut by 3 bases, the J end by 2 bases, with 14 bases between. Looked up from germline, CDR1 is LGHNA and CDR2 is YNFKEQ. This CDR3 region has 15 residues. The CDR3 nucleotides are TGTGCCAGCAGCCACGCGAGGGACAACACCTACGAGCAGTACTTC. Protein sequence: CASSHARDNTYEQYF.

This clone has just one count. The chain employs TRBV5-1 and TRBJ2-5; 8 bases are shared with TRBD2. The CDR3 totals 16 residues. V gave up 1 base and J gave up 4 bases; unmatched junction bases: 9. The germline CDR1 and CDR2 sequences are SGHRS and YFSETQ. CDR3 region: CASSLYPSGPSETQYF. In DNA form, the CDR3 reads TGCGCCAGCAGCTTGTATCCTAGCGGGCCGTCAGAGACCCAGTACTTC.

J is TRBJ2-3 and V is TRBV7-2; possible D gene TRBD1, 5 bases. Germline lookup yields CDR1 SGHTA and CDR2 FQGNSA. V was trimmed by 1 base and J by 4 bases, leaving 9 bases between them. The CDR3 sequence is 14 residues long. Here the CDR3 reads CASSLGQFPDTQYF. CDR3 coding DNA: TGTGCCAGCAGCTTAGGACAGTTCCCAGATACGCAGTATTTT.

The rearrangement joins TRBV5-6 to TRBJ1-5, with TRBD1 as a possible D gene (5 bases). Germline V gene sequence: CDR1 SGHDT, CDR2 YYEEEE. The CDR3 has 14 amino acids. V was shortened by 1 base and J by 3 bases, with 8 bases between the two germline ends. CDR3 nucleotide sequence: TGTGCCAGCAGCTTGAGGGGATTCAATCAGCCCCAGCATTTT. This gives the protein CASSLRGFNQPQHF. The full variable domain, with the rest looked up from reference TRBV5-6 and TRBJ1-5, is DAGVTQSPTHLIKTRGQQVTLRCSPKSGHDTVSWYQQALGQGPQFIFQYYEEEERQRGNFPDRFSGHQFPNYSSELNVNALLLGDSALYLCASSLRGFNQPQHFGDGTRLSIL.

V usage is TRBV5-1 and J usage is TRBJ1-1, with 9 bases lining up with TRBD1. Germline V gene sequence: CDR1 SGHRS, CDR2 YFSETQ. The CDR3 loop spans 15 amino acids. Trimming cost V 6 bases and J 0 bases; bases outside gene matches: 6. In nucleotides, the CDR3 is TGCGCCAGCAATTACAGGGGGCGGCTGAACACTGAAGCTTTCTTT. This translates into CASNYRGRLNTEAFF.

A single count supports this clone. V gene TRBV19 combines with J gene TRBJ2-3; weak D call: TRBD1 (6 bases). Per the germline V gene, CDR1 is LNHDA and CDR2 is SQIVND (reference sequence). The germline V and J ends were trimmed by 5 bases and 2 bases, with 20 bases remaining between them. CDR3 size: 17 residues. CDR3 in amino acids: CASSEQGQGPYTDTQYF. DNA for the CDR3: TGTGCCAGTAGTGAACAGGGCCAGGGGCCTTACACAGATACGCAGTATTTT. The full variable domain, rest sourced from reference TRBV19 and TRBJ2-3, is DGGITQSPKYLFRKEGQNVTLSCEQNLNHDAMYWYRQDPGQGLRLIYYSQIVNDFQKGDIAEGYSVSREKKESFPLTVTSAQKNPTAFYLCASSEQGQGPYTDTQYFGPGTRLTVL.

The chain has TRBV15 and TRBJ2-6, with 8 bases lining up with TRBD1. In germline, CDR1 is LNHNV, CDR2 YYDKDF (reference sequence). This CDR3 has 16 amino acids. V was clipped by 1 base and J by 12 bases; unmatched bases: 11. CDR3 DNA: TGTGCCACCAGCAGAGTAGTCGGGACAGGACAAATCGTCCTGACTTTC. Residues: CATSRVVGTGQIVLTF.

The V call is TRBV29-1, the J call TRBJ2-1, with TRBD1 identical over 9 bases. The V segment lost 4 bases and the J segment 2 bases; nucleotides outside the gene matches: 6. The CDR3 runs 15 residues. Germline CDR1 reads SQVTM; CDR2 reads ANQGSEA. The CDR3 is CSVGGGQGPYNEQFF. DNA of the CDR3: TGCAGCGTTGGGGGGGGACAGGGCCCCTACAATGAGCAGTTCTTC.

This clone is deemed medium-sized. The V and J genes are TRBV7-6 and TRBJ1-3, with unresolved D. The germline V gene has CDR1 SGHVS and CDR2 FNYEAQ. The V gene lost 0 bases and the J gene lost 1 base, with 10 bases spanning the gap. The CDR3 contains 16 residues. CDR3 sequence: CASSLAWAGSGNTIYF. The CDR3 DNA reads TGTGCCAGCAGCTTAGCGTGGGCAGGATCTGGAAACACCATATATTTT.

This rearrangement joins TRBV15 to TRBJ2-3, with D possibly matching TRBD2 (6 bases). The germline gives CDR1 LNHNV, CDR2 YYDKDF (reference sequence). V shed 5 bases and J shed 1 base, with 10 bases lying between them. The CDR3 length is 14 residues. The CDR3 loop is CATSGGGGTDTQYF. The CDR3 nucleotides read TGTGCCACCAGCGGCGGAGGGGGCACAGATACGCAGTATTTT.

The chain combines TRBV5-5 with TRBJ2-2; D is perhaps TRBD2 (7 bases). Between the trimmed V and J ends, which lost 1 base and 4 bases, there was a span of 14 bases. Germline V lookup: CDR1 SGHKS, CDR2 YYEKEE (reference sequence). The CDR3 covers 16 residues. CDR3 in amino acids: CASSLSGGRGTGELFF. The CDR3 region has the DNA TGTGCCAGCAGCTTGTCCGGGGGGCGGGGCACCGGGGAGCTGTTTTTT. Variable domain in full (rest from reference TRBV5-5 and TRBJ2-2): DAGVTQSPTHLIKTRGQQVTLRCSPISGHKSVSWYQQVLGQGPQFIFQYYEKEERGRGNFPDRFSARQFPNYSSELNVNALLLGDSALYLCASSLSGGRGTGELFFGEGSRLTVL.

This clone was detected only a few times. This sequence joins TRBV9 and TRBJ1-1; D is unclear. Germline V gene sequence: CDR1 SGDLS, CDR2 YYNGEE. Between the trimmed V and J ends, which lost 1 base and 3 bases, there was a span of 16 bases. The CDR3 extends over 16 amino acids. The CDR3 loop is CASSVRQGREDTEAFF. Here the CDR3 DNA reads TGTGCCAGCAGCGTACGTCAAGGGAGAGAGGACACTGAAGCTTTCTTT.

The V gene is TRBV30, the J gene TRBJ2-5; maybe TRBD2 (6 bases). Germline CDR1 is GTSNPN and CDR2 is SVGIG (reference sequence). CDR3 length equals 14 residues. V was pared by 5 bases and J by 4 bases, with 17 bases between. Here the CDR3 DNA reads TGTGCCTGGGAGGACTTGCGGCGGGGAGAGACCCAGTACTTC. It yields the protein CAWEDLRRGETQYF.

This clone appeared a few times. The chain employs TRBV30 and TRBJ1-3; D is unclear. Germline CDR1 reads GTSNPN; CDR2 reads SVGIG (reference sequence). This CDR3 has 14 residues. V was cut by 8 bases and J by 5 bases, with 19 bases left in between. CDR3 sequence reads: CARQDGGARNTIYF. The DNA for the CDR3 is TGTGCCCGTCAGGACGGAGGCGCTCGAAACACCATATATTTT.

The V and J genes are TRBV5-1 and TRBJ1-2; no clear D gene. This CDR3 region has 13 residues. The germline V and J ends were trimmed by 1 base and 6 bases, with 10 bases remaining between them. Germline-derived CDR1 and CDR2 are SGHRS and YFSETQ. Here the CDR3 reads CASSLPQSHGYTF. The DNA of the CDR3 is TGCGCCAGCAGCTTGCCACAGTCGCATGGCTACACCTTC.

The CDR3, as DNA: TGTGCCAGCAGCGTAAGACCGGGACAGTACGAGCAGTACTTC. This encodes CASSVRPGQYEQYF. The chain recombines TRBV9 with TRBJ2-7; 7 bases match TRBD1. CDR1 SGDLS and CDR2 YYNGEE come from the germline V gene. The CDR3 loop spans 14 amino acids. The trim removed 1 base at V and 4 bases at J, leaving 5 bases unmatched. Supplemented by reference TRBV9 and TRBJ2-7, the full variable domain reads DSGVTQTPKHLITATGQRVTLRCSPRSGDLSVYWYQQSLDQGLQFLIQYYNGEERAKGNILERFSAQQFPDLHSELNLSSLELGDSALYFCASSVRPGQYEQYFGPGTRLTVT.

The chain has TRBV13 and TRBJ2-7; the D gene is possibly TRBD1 (6 bases). CDR1 and CDR2 from the germline V gene are PRHDT and FYEKMQ (reference sequence). V shed 3 bases and J shed 4 bases, with 7 bases lying between them. CDR3 length: 12 residues. This CDR3 reads CASSFQGYEQYF. The CDR3 DNA reads as TGTGCCAGCAGCTTCCAGGGGTACGAGCAGTACTTC.

This chain links TRBV5-1 with TRBJ1-3, with D unresolved. Looked up from germline, CDR1 is SGHRS and CDR2 is YFSETQ. The CDR3 contains 13 residues. Trimming took off 0 bases at V and 4 bases at J, with 5 bases between the two ends. This CDR3 is CASSLELGNTIYF. CDR3 bases: TGCGCCAGCAGCTTGGAGCTGGGAAACACCATATATTTT.